Below, 5 T cell receptor beta chains from the same sample are listed, as sequenced in a study of Ad26.COV2.S vaccination and SARS-CoV-2 variants. The assay was immunoSEQ multiplex PCR, and TCRdb's table has in-frame clones only and misses some. The data show more than 300,000 clones, around 89% seen once. Documented treatment: roughly 19 received Ad26.COV2.S at low or high dose, single or two shots; about 5 received placebo; per-sample allocation not given. Sampling was performed 63 days after the first vaccine or placebo injection. The sample here was peripheral blood, taken in a trial of Ad26.COV2.S vaccine versus placebo. The receptors stem from a person between 18 and 59 years old who received the Ad26.COV2.S COVID-19 vaccine or a placebo.

DNA of the CDR3: TGTGCCAGCAGGGAGGACAGGGTAACTGAAGCTTTCTTT. Its protein product is CASREDRVTEAFF. V usage is TRBV6-5 and J usage is TRBJ1-1; TRBD1 aligns across 8 bases. Germline V lookup: CDR1 MNHEY, CDR2 SVGAGI. This CDR3 is 13 amino acids long. The ends lost 6 bases at V and 5 bases at J; junction bases unmatched: 5.

This sequence joins TRBV9 and TRBJ2-7; the D is unclear. V lost 0 bases to trimming and J lost 2 bases, with 9 bases between them. The germline V gene has CDR1 SGDLS and CDR2 YYNGEE. The CDR3 has 14 amino acids. CDR3 residues: CASSVDLGAYEQYF. CDR3 in DNA: TGTGCCAGCAGCGTAGATCTAGGAGCCTACGAGCAGTACTTC.

The V call is TRBV28, the J call TRBJ1-4; 7 bases match TRBD1. J gave up 8 bases and V 6 bases, and 9 bases lay outside the gene matches. The CDR3 extends over 14 amino acids. Per the germline V gene, CDR1 is MDHEN and CDR2 is SYDVKM. CDR3 sequence (DNA): TGTGCCAGCAGGGACCCAGGGGGACGCGAAAAACTGTTTTTT. The encoded protein is CASRDPGGREKLFF.

The rearrangement joins TRBV5-4 to TRBJ2-1; the D is unclear. The CDR3 loop spans 14 amino acids. Germline values: CDR1 SGHNT, CDR2 YYREEE (reference sequence). Trimming removed 1 base at V and 6 bases at J, with 11 bases between. CDR3 DNA: TGTGCCAGCAGCTTGTATGGGGTGAGCAATGAGCAGTTCTTC. Translation gives CASSLYGVSNEQFF.

This clone was detected only once. The chain combines TRBV7-9 with TRBJ2-1, with a tentative D call TRBD2 (5 bases). Between the trimmed V and J ends, which lost 5 bases and 5 bases, there was a span of 16 bases. This CDR3 has 15 amino acids. Germline lookup yields CDR1 SEHNR and CDR2 FQNEAQ (reference sequence). The CDR3 here is CASSPREGVNNEQFF. The CDR3 DNA sequence: TGTGCCAGCAGCCCCCGCGAGGGAGTTAACAATGAGCAGTTCTTC.